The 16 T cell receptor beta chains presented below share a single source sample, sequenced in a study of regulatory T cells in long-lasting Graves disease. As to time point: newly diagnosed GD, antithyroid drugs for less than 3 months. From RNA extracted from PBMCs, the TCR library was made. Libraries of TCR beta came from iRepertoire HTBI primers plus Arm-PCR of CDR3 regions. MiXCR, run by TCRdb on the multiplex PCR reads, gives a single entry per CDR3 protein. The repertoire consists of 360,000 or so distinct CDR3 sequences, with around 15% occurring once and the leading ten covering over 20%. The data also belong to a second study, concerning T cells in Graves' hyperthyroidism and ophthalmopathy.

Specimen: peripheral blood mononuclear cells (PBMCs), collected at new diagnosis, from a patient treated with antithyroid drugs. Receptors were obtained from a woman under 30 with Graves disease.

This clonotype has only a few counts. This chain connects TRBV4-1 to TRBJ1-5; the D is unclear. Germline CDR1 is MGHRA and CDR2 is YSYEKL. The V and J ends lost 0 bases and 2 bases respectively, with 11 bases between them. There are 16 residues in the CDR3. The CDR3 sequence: CASSQDYLAGNQPQHF. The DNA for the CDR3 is TGCGCCAGCAGCCAAGATTATTTGGCAGGCAATCAGCCCCAGCATTTT.

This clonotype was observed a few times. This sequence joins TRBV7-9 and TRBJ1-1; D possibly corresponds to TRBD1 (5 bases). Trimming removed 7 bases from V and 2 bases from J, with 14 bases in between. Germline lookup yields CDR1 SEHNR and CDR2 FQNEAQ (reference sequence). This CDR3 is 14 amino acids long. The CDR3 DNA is TGTGCCAGCAAGACGCGGGGGGATAACACTGAAGCTTTCTTT. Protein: CASKTRGDNTEAFF. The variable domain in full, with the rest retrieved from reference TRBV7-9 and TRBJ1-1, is DTGVSQNPRHKITKRGQNVTFRCDPISEHNRLYWYRQTLGQGPEFLTYFQNEAQLEKSRLLSDRFSAERPKGSFSTLEIQRTEQGDSAMYLCASKTRGDNTEAFFGQGTRLTVV.

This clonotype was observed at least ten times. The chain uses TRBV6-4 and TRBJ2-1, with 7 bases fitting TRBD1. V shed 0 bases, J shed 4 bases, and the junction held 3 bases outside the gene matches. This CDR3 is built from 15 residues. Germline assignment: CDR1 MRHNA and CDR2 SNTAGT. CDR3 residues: CASSDSGDSYNEQFF. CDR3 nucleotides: TGTGCCAGCAGTGACTCGGGGGACAGTTACAATGAGCAGTTCTTC.

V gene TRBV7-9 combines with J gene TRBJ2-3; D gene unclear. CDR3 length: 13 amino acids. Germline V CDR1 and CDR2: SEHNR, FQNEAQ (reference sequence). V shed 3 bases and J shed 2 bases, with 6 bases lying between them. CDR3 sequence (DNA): TGTGCCAGCAGCTTTCCCTACACAGATACGCAGTATTTT. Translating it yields CASSFPYTDTQYF.

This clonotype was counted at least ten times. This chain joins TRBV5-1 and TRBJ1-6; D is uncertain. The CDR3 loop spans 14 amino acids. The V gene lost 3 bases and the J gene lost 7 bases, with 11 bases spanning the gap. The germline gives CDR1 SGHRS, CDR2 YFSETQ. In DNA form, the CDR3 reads TGCGCCAGCAGCTACGGAACAGTAAATTCACCCCTCCACTTT. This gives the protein CASSYGTVNSPLHF.

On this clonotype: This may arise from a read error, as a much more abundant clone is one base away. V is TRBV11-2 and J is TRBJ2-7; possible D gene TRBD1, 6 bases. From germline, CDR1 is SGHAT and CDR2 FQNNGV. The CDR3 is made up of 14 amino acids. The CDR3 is CASSVTGTGYERYF. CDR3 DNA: TGTGCCAGCAGCGTTACAGGGACCGGCTACGAGCGGTACTTC.

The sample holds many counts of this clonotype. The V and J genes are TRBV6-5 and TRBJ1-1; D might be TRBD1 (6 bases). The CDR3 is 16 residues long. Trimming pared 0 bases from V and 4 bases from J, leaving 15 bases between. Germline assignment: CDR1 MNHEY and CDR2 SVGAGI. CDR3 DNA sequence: TGTGCCAGCAGTTACTCGATTACGGACAGCCTCACTGAAGCTTTCTTT. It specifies CASSYSITDSLTEAFF.

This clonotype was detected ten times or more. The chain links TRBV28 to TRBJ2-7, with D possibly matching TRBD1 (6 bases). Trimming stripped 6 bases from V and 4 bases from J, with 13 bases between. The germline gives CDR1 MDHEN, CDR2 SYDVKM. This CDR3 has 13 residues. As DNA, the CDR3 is TGTGCCAGCAGATACCGTCAGGGGTACGAGCAGTACTTC. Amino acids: CASRYRQGYEQYF.

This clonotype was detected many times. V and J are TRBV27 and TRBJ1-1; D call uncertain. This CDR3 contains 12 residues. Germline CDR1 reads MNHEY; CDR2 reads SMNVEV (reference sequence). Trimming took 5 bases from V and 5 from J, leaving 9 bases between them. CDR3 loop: CASSNLGTEAFF. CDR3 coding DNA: TGTGCCAGCAGTAACCTGGGAACTGAAGCTTTCTTT.

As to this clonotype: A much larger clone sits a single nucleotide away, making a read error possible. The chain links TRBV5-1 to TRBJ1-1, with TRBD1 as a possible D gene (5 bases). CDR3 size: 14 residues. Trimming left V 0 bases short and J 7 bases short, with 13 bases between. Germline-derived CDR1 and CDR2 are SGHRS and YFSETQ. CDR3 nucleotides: TGCGCCAGCAGCTTGGATGCGGGGCGCATTGAAGCTTTCTTT. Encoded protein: CASSLDAGRIEAFF.

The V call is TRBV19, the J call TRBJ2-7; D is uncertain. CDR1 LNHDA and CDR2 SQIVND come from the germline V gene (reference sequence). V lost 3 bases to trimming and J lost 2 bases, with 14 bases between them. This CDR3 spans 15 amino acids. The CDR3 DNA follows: TGTGCCAGTAGTATTTCCGTGGACGAAACCTACGAGCAGTACTTC. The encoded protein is CASSISVDETYEQYF.

CDR3 protein: CASRISGANVLTF. As DNA, the CDR3 is TGTGCCAGTAGAATTTCTGGGGCCAACGTCCTGACTTTC. This rearrangement joins TRBV19 to TRBJ2-6; D call uncertain. V was shortened by 6 bases and J by 1 base, with 4 bases between the two germline ends. This CDR3 has 13 residues. From germline, CDR1 is LNHDA and CDR2 SQIVND (reference sequence).

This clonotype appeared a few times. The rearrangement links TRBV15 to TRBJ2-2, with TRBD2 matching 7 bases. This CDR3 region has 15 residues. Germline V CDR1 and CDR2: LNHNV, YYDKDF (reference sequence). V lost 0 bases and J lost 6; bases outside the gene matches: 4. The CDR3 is CATSRDFAGAGELFF. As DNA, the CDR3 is TGTGCCACCAGCAGAGATTTTGCGGGAGCCGGGGAGCTGTTTTTT.

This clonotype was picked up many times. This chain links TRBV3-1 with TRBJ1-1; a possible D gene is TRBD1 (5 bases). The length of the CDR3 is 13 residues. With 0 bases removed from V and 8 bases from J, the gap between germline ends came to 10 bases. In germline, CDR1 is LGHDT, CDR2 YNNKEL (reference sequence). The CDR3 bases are TGTGCCAGCAGCCAAGATGGGGCAGCAGAAGCTTTCTTT. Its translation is CASSQDGAAEAFF. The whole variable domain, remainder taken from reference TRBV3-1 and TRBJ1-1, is DTAVSQTPKYLVTQMGNDKSIKCEQNLGHDTMYWYKQDSKKFLKIMFSYNNKELIINETVPNRFSPKSPDKAHLNLHINSLELGDSAVYFCASSQDGAAEAFFGQGTRLTVV.

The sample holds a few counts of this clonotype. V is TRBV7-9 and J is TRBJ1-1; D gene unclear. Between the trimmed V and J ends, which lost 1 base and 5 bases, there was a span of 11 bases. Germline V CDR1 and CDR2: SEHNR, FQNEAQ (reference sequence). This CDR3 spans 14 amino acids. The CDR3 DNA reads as TGTGCCAGCAGCTTAGATGGGGAGTTGACTGAAGCTTTCTTT. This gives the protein CASSLDGELTEAFF.

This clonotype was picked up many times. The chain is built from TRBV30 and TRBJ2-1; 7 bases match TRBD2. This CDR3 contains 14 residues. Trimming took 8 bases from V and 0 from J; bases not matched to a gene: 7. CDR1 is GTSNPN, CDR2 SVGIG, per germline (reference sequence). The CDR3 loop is CAGMGGSSYNEQFF. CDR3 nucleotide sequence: TGTGCCGGGATGGGCGGGAGCTCCTACAATGAGCAGTTCTTC. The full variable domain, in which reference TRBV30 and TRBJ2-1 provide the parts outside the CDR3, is SQTIHQWPATLVQPVGSPLSLECTVEGTSNPNLYWYRQAAGRGLQLLFYSVGIGQISSEVPQNLSASRPQDRQFILSSKKLLLSDSGFYLCAGMGGSSYNEQFFGPGTRLTVL.